This T cell receptor (beta chain) was captured in a study of cytomegalovirus exposure and HLA in healthy donors. General study points: The authors confirmed in vitro that three CMV-associated chains were specific for CMV antigens. It was about 180 TCR beta chains that were listed as cytomegalovirus-associated.

Details on this clone: Its antigen is undetermined.

While the first cohort had some 700 subjects, the donors belonged to the separate validation cohort of roughly 120 subjects. Clones were read by immunoSEQ multiplex PCR, and TCRdb kept only the in-frame ones, dropping some. The table has about 200,000 clones, about 84% seen once; the top ten hold more than 1.1%. The CDR3 extends over 13 amino acids. V was clipped by 6 bases and J by 6 bases; unmatched bases: 4. Germline CDR1 reads MNHEY; CDR2 reads SVGAGI. The sequenced material came from PBMCs. The clonotype was recovered from a young woman in good health and CMV-seronegative. The rearrangement links TRBV6-5 to TRBJ1-2, with 10 bases lining up with TRBD1. The CDR3: CASSRDRGHGYTF. In nucleotides, the CDR3 is TGTGCCAGCAGCCGGGACAGGGGTCATGGCTACACCTTC.